This section outlines one TCR beta chain sequence together with its context. Source study methods: Reference gene primers were amplified, and this amplification served to estimate nucleated cell counts. Some clones are missing from TCRdb's copy, which holds only in-frame ones; the method was immunoSEQ multiplex PCR. The D gene and trimming were derived from the DNA, and the V and J assignments and clone size from that table. Of approximately 19,000 clones in the sample, 90% to 95% were seen once. The entry originates in a study of blood T cell repertoires in COVID-19. Looking at the study overall: Whether acute or convalescent, the COVID-19 samples came from the United States, Italy and Spain. PBMCs, B-cell-depleted T cells, or T cells were the source of the cDNA or gDNA that made up the material.

V lost 5 bases and J lost 0; bases outside the gene matches: 16. This CDR3 contains 19 residues. The V gene's germline CDR1 is SGHAT and CDR2 FQNNGV. The V gene is TRBV11-2, the J gene TRBJ2-1; 7 nucleotides agree with TRBD1. The source is a human donor in a cohort sampled during active COVID-19. Input material: peripheral blood. CDR3 coding DNA: TGTGCCAGCAGCCCGCAAACAGGGGCGCGTACCCGCTCCTACAATGAGCAGTTCTTC. This gives the protein CASSPQTGARTRSYNEQFF.